This record concerns one T cell receptor beta chain sequence. What it binds is not known. The data belong to a study of identical twins. Study findings and constraints: In beta out-of-frame sequences, the excess sharing between twins was weaker. Shared out-of-frame alpha sequences (those common to twins) showed excess low generation probability.

J lost 3 bases, V lost 5 bases, and 10 bases had no gene match. Per the germline V gene, CDR1 is MDHEN and CDR2 is SYDVKM. This CDR3 is built from 15 residues. TCRdb recomputed calls from the 5' RACE reads with MiXCR, one row per CDR3 protein. The sample has some 570,000 distinct CDR3 sequences, about 22% seen once; the top ten hold around 0.5%. A further study also used this sample, focusing on yellow fever vaccine responses in identical twins.

Specimen: CD4+ T cells sorted from blood. This TCR derives from a woman aged 18-29 years in good health. The chain is built from TRBV28 and TRBJ2-7, with 7 positions matching TRBD1. The CDR3 is CASSPPPGQSYEQYF. In nucleotides, the CDR3 is TGTGCCAGCAGTCCCCCCCCGGGACAGAGCTACGAGCAGTACTTC.